This is a list of T cell receptor beta chains from one sample in a study of tumor and adjacent non-tumor tissue in lung cancer. TCRdb reprocessed the multiplex PCR reads with MiXCR, giving one entry per CDR3 protein. The profile shows over 80,000 distinct CDR3 sequences, approximately 80% of them singletons. What was sequenced was distant non-tumor lung tissue. The receptors stem from a man in his sixties with small cell lung cancer. Both conserved end residues are part of each CDR3. The D gene is left open where the match is weak. Size values are once, few and many counts, or a class for expanded clones, and some rows have none.

J gene: TRBJ2-1; D gene: TRBD2; clone size: .; V gene: TRBV11-3; CDR3 DNA: TGTGTCAGCAGCTTAGGGACTAATAATGAACAGTTCTTC; CDR3 protein: CVSSLGTNNEQFF
J gene: TRBJ2-1; D gene: .; clone size: .; V gene: TRBV6-4; CDR3 DNA: TGTGCCAGCAGTAAACAGGCGTGGGATGAGCAGTCCTTC; CDR3 protein: CASSKQAWDEQSF
J gene: TRBJ2-7; D gene: .; clone size: .; V gene: TRBV6-6; CDR3 DNA: TGTGCCAGCATTTCACTCTATTTAACGGGAGACACCTACGAGCAGTACTTC; CDR3 protein: CASISLYLTGDTYEQYF
J gene: TRBJ2-3; D gene: .; clone size: .; V gene: TRBV12-3/TRBV12-4; CDR3 DNA: TGTGCCAGCAGTTTTGATTGGGGTGCAAGGAGAGATACGCAGTATTTT; CDR3 protein: CASSFDWGARRDTQYF
J gene: TRBJ1-6; D gene: .; clone size: .; V gene: TRBV13; CDR3 DNA: TGTGCCAGCAGCCAAAACGACGGAAGTTCCTATAATTTGCCCCTCCACTTT; CDR3 protein: CASSQNDGSSYNLPLHF
J gene: TRBJ2-1; D gene: TRBD2; clone size: .; V gene: TRBV12-3/TRBV12-4; CDR3 DNA: TGTACCAGCAGTTCCACTAGCGGGATATATAATGAGCAGTTCTTC; CDR3 protein: CTSSSTSGIYNEQFF
J gene: TRBJ1-2; D gene: .; clone size: .; V gene: TRBV4-1; CDR3 DNA: TGCGCCTGCAGCCAAGTACTCTCAGGCGCGAACTATGGTTACACCTTC; CDR3 protein: CACSQVLSGANYGYTF
J gene: TRBJ2-2; D gene: .; clone size: few; V gene: TRBV4-2; CDR3 DNA: TGTGCCAGCAGCCGGGATCTGAGGGCCAATACCGGGGAACTGTTTTTT; CDR3 protein: CASSRDLRANTGELFF
J gene: TRBJ2-1; D gene: .; clone size: .; V gene: TRBV12-3/TRBV12-4; CDR3 DNA: TGTGCCAGCAGTTTAGCGCATAGGACCCTCCAGGAGCAAGTCGTGTTCTTC; CDR3 protein: CASSLAHRTLQEQVVFF
J gene: TRBJ2-1; D gene: TRBD2; clone size: .; V gene: TRBV12-3/TRBV12-4; CDR3 DNA: TGTGCCAGCAATCGTGGCGGGAGGAGCAATCAGCAGTTCTTC; CDR3 protein: CASNRGGRSNQQFF
J gene: TRBJ1-2; D gene: TRBD1; clone size: many; V gene: TRBV6-2/TRBV6-3; CDR3 DNA: TGTGCCAGCAGTTATTCGAGACAGGGGGCGCTGGGCGGCTACACCTTC; CDR3 protein: CASSYSRQGALGGYTF
J gene: TRBJ2-2; D gene: .; clone size: .; V gene: TRBV12-3/TRBV12-4; CDR3 DNA: TGTGTCAGCAGTGTGGGTCCCCTCGGTGAGCTGTTTTTT; CDR3 protein: CVSSVGPLGELFF
J gene: TRBJ2-7; D gene: .; clone size: .; V gene: TRBV4-1; CDR3 DNA: TGCGCCAGAAGCCAAGACCCAGGGACCGCTTTCTACGAGCAGTATTTC; CDR3 protein: CARSQDPGTAFYEQYF
J gene: TRBJ2-7; D gene: TRBD2; clone size: .; V gene: TRBV7-3; CDR3 DNA: TGTGCCAGCCGTCCTAGCGGGGGTTCCCACGAGCAGCACTTC; CDR3 protein: CASRPSGGSHEQHF
J gene: TRBJ2-2; D gene: .; clone size: once; V gene: TRBV4-2; CDR3 DNA: TGTGCCAGCAGCAGGGAGCTGGAAACCGGGGAGCCGTTTTTT; CDR3 protein: CASSRELETGEPFF
J gene: TRBJ2-7; D gene: TRBD1; clone size: .; V gene: TRBV12-3/TRBV12-4; CDR3 DNA: TGTGCCAGCACGCCCCGGGACAGCGCACGTCAAGAGCAGTACTTC; CDR3 protein: CASTPRDSARQEQYF
J gene: TRBJ2-1; D gene: .; clone size: .; V gene: TRBV4-1; CDR3 DNA: TGCGCCAGCAGCCACCCCGGGGGAGATGGGCAGTTCTTC; CDR3 protein: CASSHPGGDGQFF
J gene: TRBJ2-1; D gene: .; clone size: .; V gene: TRBV6-5; CDR3 DNA: TGTGTCAGCAGGCGGGATGGAGGTAAGAATGAGCAGTTCTTC; CDR3 protein: CVSRRDGGKNEQFF
J gene: TRBJ1-1; D gene: .; clone size: once; V gene: TRBV11-3; CDR3 DNA: TGTGCCAGCAGCCCCGTCCGGGACACTGAAGCTTTCTTC; CDR3 protein: CASSPVRDTEAFF
J gene: TRBJ2-1; D gene: TRBD2; clone size: .; V gene: TRBV9; CDR3 DNA: TGTGCCAGCAGCGGGGGACTAGCGGGAGAGCAGTTCTTC; CDR3 protein: CASSGGLAGEQFF
J gene: TRBJ2-7; D gene: TRBD2; clone size: .; V gene: TRBV6-5; CDR3 DNA: TGTGCCAGCAGTTACTACCTAGCGGGGATAACTTACGAGCACTACTTC; CDR3 protein: CASSYYLAGITYEHYF
J gene: TRBJ2-1; D gene: .; clone size: .; V gene: TRBV6-1; CDR3 DNA: TGTGCCAGCAGAATGGGCCGGACAGCGGTTACCCATGAGCAGATCTTC; CDR3 protein: CASRMGRTAVTHEQIF
J gene: TRBJ2-5; D gene: TRBD2; clone size: .; V gene: TRBV11-2; CDR3 DNA: TGTGCCAGCAGCCCCCTAGTACTAGCGGGAGGTGAGACCCAGTACTTC; CDR3 protein: CASSPLVLAGGETQYF
J gene: TRBJ2-7; D gene: .; clone size: .; V gene: TRBV6-2/TRBV6-3; CDR3 DNA: TGTGTCAGGAAGATAGCAGGAGCCCCTATGGAGCAGTACTTC; CDR3 protein: CVRKIAGAPMEQYF
J gene: TRBJ1-4; D gene: .; clone size: .; V gene: TRBV4-2; CDR3 DNA: TGTGCCAGTAGCCAAGATAATAGTGAAAAACTGCTTTTT; CDR3 protein: CASSQDNSEKLLF
J gene: TRBJ2-5; D gene: TRBD1; clone size: .; V gene: TRBV11-2; CDR3 DNA: TGTACCAGCAGCTGGGACAGCCGAGAGACCCAGTACTTC; CDR3 protein: CTSSWDSRETQYF
J gene: TRBJ2-5; D gene: .; clone size: .; V gene: TRBV6-1; CDR3 DNA: TGTGCTAGCAGTGAAGCACACACCGGGTTCCAAGAGACCAAGTACTTC; CDR3 protein: CASSEAHTGFQETKYF
J gene: TRBJ2-1; D gene: TRBD1; clone size: .; V gene: TRBV24-1; CDR3 DNA: TGTGCCACCAGTGTTGACAGGGGGCGGGATTTTGAGCAGTTTTTC; CDR3 protein: CATSVDRGRDFEQFF
J gene: TRBJ2-3; D gene: .; clone size: many; V gene: TRBV11-3; CDR3 DNA: TGTGCCAGCAGCTCTAGAGGGACAGATACGCAGTATTTT; CDR3 protein: CASSSRGTDTQYF
J gene: TRBJ2-1; D gene: TRBD2; clone size: .; V gene: TRBV29-1; CDR3 DNA: TGCAGCGGTGGACCAGCGGGAATTAATGAGCAGTTATTC; CDR3 protein: CSGGPAGINEQLF
J gene: TRBJ2-1; D gene: TRBD2; clone size: few; V gene: TRBV20-1; CDR3 DNA: TGCAGTGCTAGTATAGGGAGCGGGGGGGCAGAAGAGCAGTTCTTC; CDR3 protein: CSASIGSGGAEEQFF
J gene: TRBJ2-1; D gene: .; clone size: .; V gene: TRBV10-3; CDR3 DNA: TGTGCCATTAGTGATTCATATAGACGAGCGGCCAATGAGCAGTTCTTC; CDR3 protein: CAISDSYRRAANEQFF
J gene: TRBJ2-7; D gene: TRBD1; clone size: .; V gene: TRBV7-9; CDR3 DNA: TGTGCCAGCAGTAGGACAGGGGGGTACGACCAGTACTTC; CDR3 protein: CASSRTGGYDQYF
J gene: TRBJ2-2; D gene: .; clone size: .; V gene: TRBV18; CDR3 DNA: TGTGCCGGCTCAGGCGACGGAGGGTACACCGGGGAGCTGTTTTTT; CDR3 protein: CAGSGDGGYTGELFF
J gene: TRBJ2-5; D gene: .; clone size: many; V gene: TRBV29-1; CDR3 DNA: TGCAGCGTTGAGAAGGGGGGTCTTCGGGAGACCCAGTACTTC; CDR3 protein: CSVEKGGLRETQYF
J gene: TRBJ2-7; D gene: TRBD2; clone size: .; V gene: TRBV6-5; CDR3 DNA: TGTGCCAGCAGCCGCGGGACTAGCGTGACTCTTTCCTACGAGCAGTACTTC; CDR3 protein: CASSRGTSVTLSYEQYF